This T cell receptor beta chain was observed in a study of CD8 T cells in ankylosing spondylitis. The study's findings and limits: Apparently characteristic of ankylosing spondylitis blood was a TCR beta motif (fewer than ten highly homologous variants).

The sample holds a few counts of this clonotype. Its antigen is still unknown. From the 5' RACE reads, TCRdb called clonotypes with MiXCR, one entry per CDR3 protein. The sample holds approximately 150,000 distinct CDR3 sequences, roughly 30% seen once. Germline loops: CDR1 MNHNS, CDR2 SASEGT. The V and J ends lost 5 bases and 0 bases respectively, with 13 bases between them. The CDR3 sequence is 15 residues long. The V gene is TRBV6-1, the J gene TRBJ1-1; D may be TRBD1 (6 bases). The sequencing sample was made of synovial fluid, either unsorted or a sorted T cell fraction (not recorded which). The TCR was taken from a male donor with ankylosing spondylitis. The CDR3 reads CASSTWDTMNTEAFF. In DNA form, the CDR3 reads TGTGCCAGCAGTACATGGGACACCATGAACACTGAAGCTTTCTTT.